These 20 T cell receptor beta chains originate from one sample sequenced in a study of shared clonotypes between healthy human individuals. Profiled with immunoSEQ multiplex PCR; TCRdb holds only in-frame clones, not every one. The sample lists more than 2,000,000 clones; roughly 93% were seen once. The specimen sequenced was naive CD4+ T cells from PBMCs. Subset described: CD45RA+ positively selected. These receptors were taken from a man aged 18 to 29 in good health. Some clones in this sample may be carry-over from other donors' samples.

The chain combines TRBV29-1 with TRBJ2-7, with a weak D call TRBD2 (5 bases). The CDR3 is 15 amino acids. Germline V lookup: CDR1 SQVTM, CDR2 ANQGSEA. V was cut by 6 bases and J by 1 base, with 19 bases left in between. The CDR3 is CSVDTRGEGSYEQYF. CDR3 DNA sequence: TGCAGCGTAGACACCCGGGGAGAAGGATCCTACGAGCAGTACTTC.

The chain links TRBV7-2 to TRBJ2-1, with TRBD2 identical over 9 bases. This CDR3 spans 15 amino acids. With V trimmed by 5 bases and J by 8 bases, 10 bases remained unmatched. Per the germline V gene, CDR1 is SGHTA and CDR2 is FQGNSA. The CDR3 DNA follows: TGTGCCAGCAGCATGGGACTAGCCGGCGGGGATGAGCAGTTCTTC. Protein: CASSMGLAGGDEQFF.

The J gene is TRBJ2-7, the V gene TRBV5-1; 7 nucleotides line up with TRBD2. The V and J ends lost 0 bases and 0 bases, in that order; junction bases with no gene match: 3. This CDR3 is 15 amino acids long. CDR1 and CDR2 (germline): SGHRS, YFSETQ. CDR3 sequence reads: CASSLEGGGSYEQYF. CDR3 coding DNA: TGCGCCAGCAGCTTGGAGGGCGGGGGCTCCTACGAGCAGTACTTC.

The chain couples TRBV18 to TRBJ2-7; TRBD1 aligns across 8 bases. From germline, CDR1 is KGHSH and CDR2 LQKENI. The CDR3 runs 15 residues. The junction had 7 bases not matched to a gene; V was cut back by 0 bases and J by 6 bases. DNA of the CDR3: TGTGCCAGCTCACCACCCAATTTACAGGGGGGCGAGCAGTACTTC. It encodes CASSPPNLQGGEQYF.

The chain is built from TRBV27 and TRBJ2-3, with 13 bases lining up with TRBD2. CDR1 is MNHEY, CDR2 SMNVEV, per germline (reference sequence). V lost 3 bases, J lost 5 bases, and 8 bases stayed unmatched. CDR3 length equals 17 residues. The CDR3 DNA is TGTGCCAGCAGTTTCGGACTAGCGGGAGAGGAGGGAGATACGCAGTATTTT. Translating gives CASSFGLAGEEGDTQYF.

The rearrangement uses TRBV7-2 and TRBJ2-7; D is undetermined. CDR1 and CDR2 from the germline V gene are SGHTA and FQGNSA. The V gene lost 0 bases and the J gene lost 5 bases, with 20 bases spanning the gap. The CDR3 sequence is 17 residues long. DNA for the CDR3: TGTGCCAGCAGCTTAGCGCGAGGAAGAAATATAGTCAACGAGCAGTACTTC. Its translation: CASSLARGRNIVNEQYF. Filled out from reference TRBV7-2 and TRBJ2-7, the complete variable domain reads GAGVSQSPSNKVTEKGKDVELRCDPISGHTALYWYRQSLGQGLEFLIYFQGNSAPDKSGLPSDRFSAERTGGSVSTLTIQRTQQEDSAVYLCASSLARGRNIVNEQYFGPGTRLTVT.

Remarks on this clone: The junction differs from germline at one of its ends, possibly a read error. V usage is TRBV6-5 and J usage is TRBJ2-3; possibly TRBD1 for D (6 bases). Germline assignment: CDR1 MNHEY and CDR2 SVGAGI. This CDR3 is built from 13 residues. CDR3 region: CASSDSGGHTQYF. CDR3 sequence (DNA): TGTGCCAGCAGTGACTCTGGGGGCCATACGCAGTATTTT.

As regards this clone: The sample contains more than one DNA sequence encoding this CDR3. This sequence joins TRBV28 and TRBJ2-7; perhaps TRBD1 as D (6 bases). The CDR3 is 15 residues long. V was trimmed by 2 bases and J by 0 bases, leaving 11 bases between them. CDR1 is MDHEN, CDR2 SYDVKM, per germline. The CDR3 spells CASSLPRGNSYEQYF. For the CDR3, the DNA is TGTGCCAGCAGTTTACCCAGGGGCAACTCCTACGAGCAGTACTTC.

This clone occurred once. This chain connects TRBV9 to TRBJ2-5, with a possible D match to TRBD2 (5 bases). Trimming removed 0 bases at V and 1 base at J, with 16 bases between. Germline V lookup: CDR1 SGDLS, CDR2 YYNGEE. The CDR3 is 17 amino acids. The CDR3 loop is CASSVARTYYFQETQYF. DNA of the CDR3: TGTGCCAGCAGCGTAGCCCGGACTTACTATTTCCAAGAGACCCAGTACTTC.

The J gene is TRBJ2-7, the V gene TRBV28; unclear D gene. Germline V gives CDR1 MDHEN, CDR2 SYDVKM. V was cut by 5 bases and J by 10 bases, with 21 bases left in between. CDR3 length: 14 residues. The CDR3 coding sequence is TGTGCCAGCAGTCAAATCCCCCCCAAGGTGCGTCAGTACTTC. This codes for CASSQIPPKVRQYF.

To note about this clone: This same CDR3 is encoded by further DNA sequences in the sample. V usage is TRBV30 and J usage is TRBJ1-2, with D possibly matching TRBD1 (5 bases). This CDR3 is built from 11 residues. With 2 bases removed from V and 8 bases from J, the gap between germline ends came to 9 bases. Germline CDR1 reads GTSNPN; CDR2 reads SVGIG (reference sequence). The DNA of the CDR3 is TGTGCCTGGAGTCTCCGGGGGGGCTACACCTTC. Encoded protein: CAWSLRGGYTF.

CDR3 in amino acids: CASRGTAEGADTQYF. CDR3 DNA: TGTGCCAGCAGGGGGACAGCCGAGGGGGCAGATACGCAGTATTTT. This chain uses TRBV6-1 with TRBJ2-3; 7 nucleotides agree with TRBD1. CDR1 and CDR2 (germline): MNHNS, SASEGT. V gave up 6 bases and J gave up 4 bases; unmatched junction bases: 10. This CDR3 has 15 amino acids.

The J gene is TRBJ1-5, the V gene TRBV28; D is undetermined. Per germline, CDR1 MDHEN and CDR2 SYDVKM. The CDR3 length is 12 residues. CDR3 amino acids: CGGSGLNQPQHF. CDR3 DNA sequence: TGTGGGGGTAGTGGTTTGAATCAGCCCCAGCATTTT.

This sequence joins TRBV19 and TRBJ1-4; D uncertain. Germline CDR1 LNHDA, CDR2 SQIVND (reference sequence). This CDR3 comprises 13 residues. V lost 10 bases to trimming and J lost 8 bases, with 17 bases between them. This CDR3 reads CATLNLQAEKLFF. The CDR3 DNA sequence: TGTGCCACCCTAAATCTGCAGGCCGAAAAACTGTTTTTT.

This chain links TRBV5-1 with TRBJ1-3, with D perhaps matching TRBD1 (5 bases). This CDR3 contains 14 residues. Germline CDR1 and CDR2: SGHRS and YFSETQ. Trimming removed 7 bases at V and 4 bases at J, with 15 bases between. The CDR3 sequence: CASGDGTAGNTIYF. CDR3 sequence (DNA): TGCGCCAGCGGCGACGGGACCGCCGGAAACACCATATATTTT.

The chain joins TRBV5-1 to TRBJ2-1, with D possibly matching TRBD2 (6 bases). Deletions cut 2 bases from V and 2 bases from J, with 8 bases between. The CDR3 consists of 14 residues. CDR1 SGHRS and CDR2 YFSETQ come from the germline V gene. CDR3 in DNA: TGCGCCAGCAGCTTTCGGGGGACCTACAATGAGCAGTTCTTC. It is translated as CASSFRGTYNEQFF.

This chain uses TRBV19 with TRBJ1-5; 11 positions match TRBD1. Trimming at V came to 2 bases and at J to 5 bases, leaving 11 bases not matched to a gene. CDR1 and CDR2 from the germline V gene are LNHDA and SQIVND (reference sequence). The CDR3 has 18 amino acids. CDR3 region: CASSISPWDRGSHQPQHF. The CDR3 nucleotides are TGTGCCAGTAGTATAAGCCCCTGGGACAGGGGGTCGCATCAGCCCCAGCATTTT.

Comments on this clone: The CDR3 ends on some other residue instead of the conserved phenylalanine or tryptophan, so this is likely a read error. The DNA is omitted, as the CDR3 cannot be located on it reliably, and the CDR3 follows TCRdb's listing. The CDR3 sequence: CASSARAGTGAYLSL. The chain uses TRBV9 and TRBJ1-2; no check of the table's D call, TRBD1, against the DNA was made. Both ends counted, the CDR3 spans 15 residues. Germline V gene data show CDR1 as SGDLS and CDR2 as YYNGEE.

The genes are TRBV23-1 and TRBJ2-7, with a possible D match to TRBD1 (8 bases). TRBV23-1 is an open reading frame whose function is uncertain. CDR3 length: 21 residues. V gave up 4 bases and J gave up 3 bases, with 34 bases separating them. The CDR3 protein is CASSRGSAGQARQRGHYEQYF. The CDR3 nucleotides are TGCGCCAGCAGTCGGGGGTCGGCGGGACAGGCTCGCCAGCGGGGACACTACGAGCAGTACTTC.

The CDR3 coding sequence is TGTGCCAGCAGCCAAGATGCAGATCTCGAAGCTTTCTTT. Translation gives CASSQDADLEAFF. V usage is TRBV4-2 and J usage is TRBJ1-1, with D unclear. The CDR3 loop spans 13 amino acids. V dropped 0 bases and J dropped 8 bases, with 10 bases sitting between them. The germline V gene encodes CDR1 LGHNA and CDR2 YNFKEQ.